The 18 T cell receptor beta chains reported below all come from one sample, sequenced in a study of metastatic and nonmetastatic thyroid tumors. Prior to thyroid surgery, none of the patients had received any treatment. MiXCR was used by TCRdb to re-call the PCR reads. The sample holds about 20,000 clones; 11% are singletons and the top ten take 7.5% to 8%. The material sequenced was blood. Source of these receptors: a female donor with papillary thyroid cancer or a benign thyroid nodule (not recorded which). Some clones in this sample may be carry-over from other donors' samples.

This clone showed up many times. The chain uses TRBV20-1 and TRBJ1-5; no definite D call. Trimming removed 5 bases at V and 2 bases at J, with 10 bases between. Germline V gives CDR1 DFQATT, CDR2 SNEGSKA (reference sequence). The CDR3 consists of 13 residues. CDR3 amino acids: CSAPTGGNQPQHF. CDR3 nucleotides: TGCAGTGCTCCCACCGGGGGCAATCAGCCCCAGCATTTT.

Points on this clone: Possible read error: a much larger clone is one base away. V usage is TRBV29-1 and J usage is TRBJ2-1; D is unclear. Trimming took off 4 bases at V and 4 bases at J, with 11 bases between the two ends. This CDR3 region has 13 residues. The germline V gene has CDR1 SQVTM and CDR2 ANQGSEA. The CDR3 region is CSVASDRYNEQFF. The CDR3 region has the DNA TGCAGCGTTGCATCGGATCGTTACAATGAGCAGTTCTTC.

This clone was counted at least ten times. The chain joins TRBV9 to TRBJ1-1; 9 positions agree with TRBD1. Germline V gene data show CDR1 as SGDLS and CDR2 as YYNGEE. This CDR3 spans 13 amino acids. V lost 3 bases to trimming and J lost 3 bases; unmatched junction nucleotides: 0. The CDR3 is CASSGQGDTEAFF. The CDR3 DNA sequence: TGTGCCAGCAGCGGACAGGGGGACACTGAAGCTTTCTTT.

This clone was picked up many times. The DNA of the CDR3 is TGTGCCAGTACCGGACAGGGGGAAGGTCAGCCCCAGCATTTT. Amino acid sequence: CASTGQGEGQPQHF. The genes are TRBV19 and TRBJ1-5; 10 nucleotides line up with TRBD1. This CDR3 contains 14 residues. Germline V CDR1 and CDR2: LNHDA, SQIVND (reference sequence). V lost 7 bases, J lost 6 bases, and 6 bases stayed unmatched.

This clone has a count of ten or more. The chain joins TRBV30 to TRBJ2-2; the match to TRBD2 covers 13 bases. Germline lookup yields CDR1 GTSNPN and CDR2 SVGIG (reference sequence). This CDR3 has 15 residues. The trim removed 0 bases at V and 6 bases at J, leaving 1 base unmatched. Written as DNA, the CDR3 is TGTGCCTGGAGTGTACTAGCGGGAGGGCCCGGGGAGCTGTTTTTT. It encodes CAWSVLAGGPGELFF.

Many counts were recorded for this clone. The V and J genes are TRBV30 and TRBJ2-1; unclear D gene. The CDR3 spans 12 residues. CDR1 and CDR2 (germline): GTSNPN, SVGIG (reference sequence). Trimming removed 0 bases from V and 10 bases from J, with 10 bases in between. The CDR3 region is CAWSVRSAEQFF. CDR3 DNA: TGTGCCTGGAGTGTACGGTCGGCAGAGCAGTTCTTC.

This clone was observed many times. The chain uses TRBV29-1 and TRBJ2-2; D gene uncertain. The length of the CDR3 is 14 residues. Per germline, CDR1 SQVTM and CDR2 ANQGSEA. V was clipped by 1 base and J by 2 bases, with 8 bases between them. The CDR3 region is CSVEGTDNTGELFF. In DNA form, the CDR3 reads TGCAGCGTTGAAGGTACGGACAACACCGGGGAGCTGTTTTTT.

This clone occurred many times. The rearrangement joins TRBV4-1 to TRBJ2-7; 13 bases line up with TRBD2. The CDR3 covers 17 residues. Germline V gives CDR1 MGHRA, CDR2 YSYEKL. The ends lost 3 bases at V and 0 bases at J; junction bases unmatched: 5. CDR3 protein: CASSQEWTSGSSYEQYF. Here the CDR3 DNA reads TGCGCCAGCAGCCAGGAATGGACTAGCGGGAGCTCCTACGAGCAGTACTTC.

The V call is TRBV24-1, the J call TRBJ2-7; no clear D gene. The CDR3 covers 11 residues. Germline CDR1 KGHDR, CDR2 SFDVKD. Between the trimmed V and J ends, which lost 2 bases and 4 bases, there was a span of 2 bases. DNA for the CDR3: TGTGCCACCAGTGATTGGTACGAGCAGTACTTC. This translates into CATSDWYEQYF.

In its sample, this clone was seen a few times. The junction differs from germline at one of its ends, possibly a read error. The chain has TRBV15 and TRBJ2-5; 11 nucleotides match TRBD1. Germline V gene data show CDR1 as LNHNV and CDR2 as YYDKDF (reference sequence). This CDR3 spans 16 amino acids. The CDR3 coding sequence is TGTGCCACCAGCAGATCAACACCGGGACAGGGGGAGACCCAGTGCTTC. Its translation is CATSRSTPGQGETQCF.

The sample holds many counts of this clone. The chain has TRBV4-2 and TRBJ2-7; TRBD2 agrees at 9 bases. This CDR3 has 15 amino acids. Germline CDR1 reads LGHNA; CDR2 reads YNFKEQ. V dropped 4 bases and J dropped 2; count of bases not matched to a gene: 6. This CDR3 is CASSPLASGTYEQYF. The CDR3, as DNA: TGTGCCAGCAGCCCACTGGCTAGCGGGACCTACGAGCAGTACTTC.

This clone was seen at least ten times. V and J are TRBV5-1 and TRBJ1-2; 7 bases fit TRBD1. In germline, CDR1 is SGHRS, CDR2 YFSETQ. The junction had 7 bases not matched to a gene; V was cut back by 1 base and J by 4 bases. The CDR3 consists of 15 residues. CDR3 in DNA: TGCGCCAGCAGCTTGCGCCCTCGGGACAGCTATGGCTACACCTTC. This sequence encodes CASSLRPRDSYGYTF.

The chain joins TRBV6-1 to TRBJ2-1; 8 bases align to TRBD2. Germline V gene lookup returns CDR1 MNHNS and CDR2 SASEGT. Losses at the gene ends were 11 bases for V and 7 bases for J; bases not matched to a gene: 10. The CDR3 totals 13 residues. The CDR3 DNA reads as TGTGCCGGATGGCGGGAGGCCGGGAATGAGCAGTTCTTC. The encoded protein is CAGWREAGNEQFF.

By sample fraction, this clone is medium-sized. This chain joins TRBV28 and TRBJ1-2; D is possibly TRBD1 (6 bases). Trimming pared 3 bases from V and 2 bases from J, leaving 13 bases between. The CDR3 contains 15 residues. CDR1 is MDHEN, CDR2 SYDVKM, per germline. DNA of the CDR3: TGTGCCAGCAGTTTCTTCAGGGGCGTCAACTATGGCTACACCTTC. It translates to CASSFFRGVNYGYTF.

The sample holds a few counts of this clone. The gene calls are TRBV28 and TRBJ2-1; D gene uncertain. The V end was cut by 3 bases, the J end by 3 bases, with 12 bases between. The CDR3 has 15 residues. Germline loops: CDR1 MDHEN, CDR2 SYDVKM. The chain's CDR3 is CASSLALGNYNEQFF. The CDR3 nucleotides read TGTGCCAGCAGTTTGGCGCTAGGGAACTACAATGAGCAGTTCTTC.

This clone is labeled medium-sized. The chain is built from TRBV24-1 and TRBJ1-5, with 7 positions matching TRBD1. The germline V gene has CDR1 KGHDR and CDR2 SFDVKD. V lost 3 bases and J lost 6; bases outside the gene matches: 10. The CDR3 is 16 residues long. The CDR3 region is CATSDSIDRVPQPQHF. CDR3 bases: TGTGCCACCAGTGATAGTATAGACAGGGTCCCTCAGCCCCAGCATTTT.

This chain links TRBV3-1 with TRBJ2-2, with 9 bases identical to TRBD2. CDR1 and CDR2 (germline): LGHDT, YNNKEL (reference sequence). Trimming cost V 2 bases and J 5 bases; bases outside gene matches: 9. The CDR3 totals 17 residues. CDR3 residues: CASSQHHGTSQTGELFF. CDR3 DNA sequence: TGTGCCAGCAGCCAACATCACGGGACTAGCCAAACCGGGGAGCTGTTTTTT.

In its sample, this clone was seen many times. V usage is TRBV5-1 and J usage is TRBJ1-1, with a weak D call TRBD1 (6 bases). V was shortened by 5 bases and J by 4 bases, with 15 bases between the two germline ends. Germline V gives CDR1 SGHRS, CDR2 YFSETQ. The CDR3 length is 14 residues. The CDR3 coding sequence is TGCGCCAGCAGTAATCAGGGGTCGAGCACTGAAGCTTTCTTT. Encoded protein: CASSNQGSSTEAFF.